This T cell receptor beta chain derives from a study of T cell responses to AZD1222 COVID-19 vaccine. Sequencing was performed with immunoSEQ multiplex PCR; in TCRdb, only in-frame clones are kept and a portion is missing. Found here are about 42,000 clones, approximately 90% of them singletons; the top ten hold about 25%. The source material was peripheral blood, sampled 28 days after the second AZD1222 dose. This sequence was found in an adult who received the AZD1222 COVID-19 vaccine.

The CDR3 nucleotides read TGTGCCAGCACCCCGGAGGGAGGCACTGAAGCTTTCTTT. It is translated as CASTPEGGTEAFF. The chain is built from TRBV25-1 and TRBJ1-1; D gene unclear. Germline V gene data show CDR1 as MGHDK and CDR2 as SYGVNS. Trimming removed 7 bases from V and 4 bases from J, with 13 bases in between. The CDR3 runs 13 residues. The full variable domain, in which reference TRBV25-1 and TRBJ1-1 provide the parts outside the CDR3, is EADIYQTPRYLVIGTGKKITLECSQTMGHDKMYWYQQDPGMELHLIHYSYGVNSTEKGDLSSESTVSRIRTEHFPLTLESARPSHTSQYLCASTPEGGTEAFFGQGTRLTVV.